The 27 T cell receptor beta chains below come from one sample, sequenced in a study of T cell responses to AZD1222 COVID-19 vaccine. Clones were sequenced by immunoSEQ multiplex PCR, and TCRdb holds only the in-frame ones, with some missing. The table has some 150,000 clones, roughly 92% seen once. The material was peripheral blood, obtained on day 0 of AZD1222 vaccination. The receptors originated from an adult in good health.

The chain links TRBV4-2 to TRBJ2-3, with 8 bases aligning to TRBD2. V shed 1 base, J shed 0 bases, and the junction held 3 bases outside the gene matches. Germline CDR1 and CDR2: LGHNA and YNFKEQ. The CDR3 loop spans 16 amino acids. CDR3 residues: CASSQGTSGSTDTQYF. CDR3 in DNA: TGTGCCAGCAGCCAAGGTACTAGCGGAAGCACAGATACGCAGTATTTT.

The chain carries TRBV3-1 (or the pseudogene TRBV3-2) and TRBJ2-2; D is unresolved. The germline CDR1 and CDR2 sequences are LGHDT and YNNKEL (reference sequence). V was trimmed by 1 base and J by 11 bases, leaving 8 bases between them. The CDR3 has 12 residues. This CDR3 reads CASSQAYTELFF. In DNA form, the CDR3 reads TGTGCCAGCAGCCAAGCCTACACCGAGCTGTTTTTT.

V gene TRBV27 combines with J gene TRBJ1-1; D not certain. CDR3 length equals 12 residues. The germline V gene encodes CDR1 MNHEY and CDR2 SMNVEV (reference sequence). V lost 5 bases and J lost 6, with 10 bases in between. DNA for the CDR3: TGTGCCAGCAGTGTCCGAGGTGCTGAAGCTTTCTTT. It specifies CASSVRGAEAFF.

This clone was seen only once. The chain is built from TRBV30 and TRBJ2-7; weak D call: TRBD1 (5 bases). V dropped 2 bases and J dropped 2 bases, with 13 bases sitting between them. This CDR3 has 14 amino acids. Germline V CDR1 and CDR2: GTSNPN, SVGIG (reference sequence). CDR3 region: CAWSPLRGPYEQYF. The CDR3 DNA follows: TGTGCCTGGAGTCCCCTTAGGGGTCCCTACGAGCAGTACTTC.

The chain employs TRBV5-1 and TRBJ1-1; D uncertain. The V gene lost 1 base and the J gene lost 4 bases, with 8 bases spanning the gap. Germline CDR1 is SGHRS and CDR2 is YFSETQ. This CDR3 has 13 amino acids. The CDR3 loop is CASSLSAGTEAFF. In DNA, the CDR3 is TGCGCCAGCAGCTTGTCCGCCGGCACTGAAGCTTTCTTT.

This chain joins TRBV24-1 and TRBJ1-2; 8 bases align to TRBD1. Trimming at V came to 4 bases and at J to 3 bases, leaving 3 bases not matched to a gene. Germline assignment: CDR1 KGHDR and CDR2 SFDVKD. This CDR3 spans 14 amino acids. The CDR3 loop reads CATSDSGQDYGYTF. The CDR3 DNA follows: TGTGCCACCAGTGACTCGGGACAGGACTATGGCTACACCTTC.

The V and J genes are TRBV6-5 and TRBJ1-5; D may be TRBD1 (5 bases). Trimming shortened V by 5 bases and J by 1 base, and 9 bases separated the two germline ends. The CDR3 consists of 14 residues. CDR1 and CDR2 from the germline V gene are MNHEY and SVGAGI. The CDR3 DNA follows: TGTGCCAGCAGTCTCTCAGGGAGCAATCAGCCCCAGCATTTT. It yields the protein CASSLSGSNQPQHF.

The rearrangement links TRBV7-9 to TRBJ1-1; no clear D. The CDR3 spans 14 residues. V shed 1 base and J shed 6 bases, with 12 bases lying between them. CDR1 is SEHNR, CDR2 FQNEAQ, per germline (reference sequence). The CDR3 DNA is TGTGCCAGCAGCTTAGTGTTGAGCGGTGCTGAAGCTTTCTTT. It is translated as CASSLVLSGAEAFF.

CDR3 bases: TGTGCCAGTAGTATAGATCCGGGACAGGCGGCAAGGTTCTATGGCTACACCTTC. Residues: CASSIDPGQAARFYGYTF. The V call is TRBV19, the J call TRBJ1-2, with 8 bases that match TRBD1. The CDR3 consists of 18 residues. Germline CDR1 reads LNHDA; CDR2 reads SQIVND (reference sequence). V lost 0 bases, J lost 4 bases, and 13 bases stayed unmatched.

The chain carries TRBV29-1 and TRBJ2-2; a possible D gene is TRBD2 (6 bases). Trimming stripped 5 bases from V and 7 bases from J, with 20 bases between. The CDR3 is made up of 15 amino acids. Germline CDR1 and CDR2: SQVTM and ANQGSEA. This CDR3 reads CSVCTGTLQGGELFF. The CDR3 region has the DNA TGCAGCGTTTGTACCGGGACTCTCCAAGGCGGGGAGCTGTTTTTT.

The rearrangement uses TRBV12-3 or TRBV12-4 and TRBJ1-1; D gene unclear. The CDR3 is made up of 13 amino acids. V was cut by 5 bases and J by 0 bases, with 7 bases left in between. The DNA for the CDR3 is TGTGCCAGCAGTCCCAGATTGAACACTGAAGCTTTCTTT. It yields the protein CASSPRLNTEAFF.

The rearrangement joins TRBV27 to TRBJ2-7, with D tentatively TRBD1 (6 bases). The germline gives CDR1 MNHEY, CDR2 SMNVEV (reference sequence). V lost 6 bases and J lost 0, with 9 bases in between. The CDR3 runs to 13 residues. CDR3 in amino acids: CASRDSISYEQYF. The CDR3 DNA sequence: TGTGCCAGCAGGGACAGTATCTCCTACGAGCAGTACTTC.

This chain joins TRBV11-2 and TRBJ1-2; D unclear. V lost 1 base and J 0 bases, leaving 6 bases between the germline ends. Looked up from germline, CDR1 is SGHAT and CDR2 is FQNNGV. This CDR3 is 14 amino acids long. CDR3 nucleotides: TGTGCCAGCAGCTTAGCGGTTGCTAACTATGGCTACACCTTC. Translation: CASSLAVANYGYTF.

The chain couples TRBV2 to TRBJ1-1, with TRBD1 as a possible D gene (6 bases). The CDR3 runs to 14 residues. Between the trimmed V and J ends, which lost 5 bases and 1 base, there was a span of 11 bases. Germline-derived CDR1 and CDR2 are SNHLY and FYNNEI. DNA of the CDR3: TGTGCCAGCAGTTTCACAGGGTGGAACACTGAAGCTTTCTTT. It yields the protein CASSFTGWNTEAFF.

This chain joins TRBV12-3 or TRBV12-4 and TRBJ1-5; 7 positions agree with TRBD1. V lost 4 bases and J lost 6; bases outside the gene matches: 3. The CDR3 spans 13 residues. This CDR3 reads CASSSTGTQPQHF. As DNA, the CDR3 is TGTGCCAGCAGTTCGACAGGGACTCAGCCCCAGCATTTT.

CDR3 bases: TGTGCCAGCAGGGGCAGGACCACAACTAATGAAAAACTGTTTTTT. Translating gives CASRGRTTTNEKLFF. The chain carries TRBV27 and TRBJ1-4; D remains unclear. The germline V and J ends were trimmed by 6 bases and 0 bases, with 11 bases remaining between them. This CDR3 spans 15 amino acids. Germline V gene sequence: CDR1 MNHEY, CDR2 SMNVEV (reference sequence).

V gene TRBV4-2 combines with J gene TRBJ2-3; D is unclear. With 0 bases removed from V and 5 bases from J, the gap between germline ends came to 6 bases. This CDR3 comprises 13 residues. The germline CDR1 and CDR2 sequences are LGHNA and YNFKEQ. The CDR3 coding sequence is TGTGCCAGCAGCCAAGACTTGGGAGATACGCAGTATTTT. Encoded protein: CASSQDLGDTQYF.

The table lists this clone with a count of one. This chain links TRBV12-5 with TRBJ1-5; D unclear. The germline CDR1 and CDR2 sequences are LGHNT and FRNRAP. Deletions cut 3 bases from V and 6 bases from J, with 3 bases between. This CDR3 is built from 11 residues. DNA for the CDR3: TGTGCTAGTGGTTTAGGTCAGCCCCAGCATTTT. The encoded protein is CASGLGQPQHF.

This sequence joins TRBV7-9 and TRBJ2-5; 8 bases match TRBD2. V lost 1 base and J lost 13; bases outside the gene matches: 5. CDR1 is SEHNR, CDR2 FQNEAQ, per germline (reference sequence). The CDR3 is made up of 12 amino acids. Here the CDR3 reads CASSLDRLARYF. Written as DNA, the CDR3 is TGTGCCAGCAGCTTAGACCGACTAGCGAGGTACTTC.

This sequence joins TRBV20-1 and TRBJ2-7, with D unresolved. The CDR3 has 10 residues. Germline V gives CDR1 DFQATT, CDR2 SNEGSKA (reference sequence). The V end lost 0 bases, the J end lost 7 bases, and 4 bases lay between the germline ends. The CDR3 DNA sequence: TGCAGTGCTAGAGAGCCAGAGCAGTACTTC. As protein: CSAREPEQYF.

The chain combines TRBV2 with TRBJ2-7; 12 bases fit TRBD1. CDR1 and CDR2 (germline): SNHLY, FYNNEI. The J segment lost 7 bases and the V segment lost 5 bases, leaving 9 bases of the junction unmatched. The CDR3 consists of 15 residues. The CDR3 region is CASSFPGQGAEEQYF. The CDR3 coding sequence is TGTGCCAGCAGTTTCCCGGGACAGGGGGCTGAAGAGCAGTACTTC.

This clone was detected a few times. The V gene is TRBV5-5, the J gene TRBJ2-7; D unresolved. Trimming shortened V by 0 bases and J by 3 bases, and 7 bases separated the two germline ends. The CDR3 has 13 residues. From germline, CDR1 is SGHKS and CDR2 YYEKEE (reference sequence). This CDR3 reads CASSLERYYEQYF. The CDR3 DNA reads as TGTGCCAGCAGCTTGGAAAGATACTACGAGCAGTACTTC.

This rearrangement joins TRBV7-8 to TRBJ1-1; 11 bases are shared with TRBD1. The CDR3 loop spans 16 amino acids. The J segment lost 4 bases and the V segment lost 5 bases, leaving 9 bases of the junction unmatched. Germline V lookup: CDR1 SGHVS, CDR2 FQNEAQ. The CDR3 loop is CASSPGTGGGVTEAFF. The CDR3 coding sequence is TGTGCCAGCAGCCCCGGGACAGGGGGAGGTGTCACTGAAGCTTTCTTT.

The chain employs TRBV5-1 and TRBJ1-3, with D unresolved. Trimming took 2 bases from V and 0 from J, leaving 6 bases between them. The CDR3 is made up of 14 amino acids. CDR1 SGHRS and CDR2 YFSETQ come from the germline V gene. As DNA, the CDR3 is TGCGCCAGCAGCTTTGATAACTCTGGAAACACCATATATTTT. Its protein is CASSFDNSGNTIYF.

This clone was detected only once. The chain joins TRBV5-4 to TRBJ1-2; D possibly corresponds to TRBD1 (5 bases). Germline V gives CDR1 SGHNT, CDR2 YYREEE (reference sequence). The CDR3 covers 13 residues. Between the trimmed V and J ends, which lost 5 bases and 4 bases, there was a span of 12 bases. Written as DNA, the CDR3 is TGTGCCAGCAGGTACTGGGGCGGCTATGGCTACACCTTC. Protein product: CASRYWGGYGYTF. Supplemented by reference TRBV5-4 and TRBJ1-2, the full variable domain reads ETGVTQSPTHLIKTRGQQVTLRCSSQSGHNTVSWYQQALGQGPQFIFQYYREEENGRGNFPPRFSGLQFPNYSSELNVNALELDDSALYLCASRYWGGYGYTFGSGTRLTVV.

This clone appeared once. The chain carries TRBV27 and TRBJ1-1; D unclear. CDR1 and CDR2 from the germline V gene are MNHEY and SMNVEV (reference sequence). The V and J ends lost 0 bases and 5 bases respectively, with 13 bases between them. This CDR3 comprises 15 residues. CDR3: CASSLSEEGRTEAFF. The CDR3 DNA reads TGTGCCAGCAGTTTATCGGAGGAGGGTAGGACTGAAGCTTTCTTT.

The rearrangement joins TRBV23-1 to TRBJ2-5; D gene uncertain. TRBV23-1 is reported as an ORF; its role is uncertain. The CDR3 loop spans 14 amino acids. V gave up 5 bases and J gave up 5 bases, with 15 bases separating them. The CDR3 protein is CASSLEVPRETQYF. The CDR3 coding sequence is TGCGCCAGCAGTTTGGAAGTCCCCCGGGAGACCCAGTACTTC.